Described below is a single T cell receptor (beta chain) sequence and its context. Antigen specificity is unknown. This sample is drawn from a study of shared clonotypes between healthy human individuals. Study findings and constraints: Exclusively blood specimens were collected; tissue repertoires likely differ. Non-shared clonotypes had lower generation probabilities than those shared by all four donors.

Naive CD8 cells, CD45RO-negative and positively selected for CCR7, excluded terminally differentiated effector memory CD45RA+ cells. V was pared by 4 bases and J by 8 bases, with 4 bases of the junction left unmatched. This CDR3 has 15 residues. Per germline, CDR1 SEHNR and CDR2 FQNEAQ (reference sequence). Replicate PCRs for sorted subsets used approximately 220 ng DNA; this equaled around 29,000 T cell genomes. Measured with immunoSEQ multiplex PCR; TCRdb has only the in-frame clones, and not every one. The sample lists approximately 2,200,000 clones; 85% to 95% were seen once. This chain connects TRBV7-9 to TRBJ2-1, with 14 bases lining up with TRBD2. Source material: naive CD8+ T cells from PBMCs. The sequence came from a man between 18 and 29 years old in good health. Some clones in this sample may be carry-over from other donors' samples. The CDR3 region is CASSSGTSGSHEQFF. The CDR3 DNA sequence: TGTGCCAGCAGCTCCGGGACTAGCGGGAGTCATGAGCAGTTCTTC.